Below, one T cell receptor (beta chain) is given with its context. Its antigen is not identified. This table comes from immunoSEQ multiplex PCR, and its TCRdb copy is limited to in-frame clones, with some not included. Among about 160,000 clones listed, 92% were seen once. The data derive from a study of T cell responses to AZD1222 COVID-19 vaccine. This CDR3 contains 17 residues. V lost 5 bases and J lost 7; bases outside the gene matches: 15. Germline lookup yields CDR1 LGHNT and CDR2 FRNRAP. Study conclusions and caveats: Donors skewed white British and female; clonal diversity was possibly underestimated.

This receptor was identified in an adult who received the AZD1222 COVID-19 vaccine. This chain joins TRBV12-5 and TRBJ2-2, with 8 bases that match TRBD2. The material was peripheral blood, obtained 28 days after the second AZD1222 dose. This chain's CDR3 is CASGPAGGGRVIGELFF. Here the CDR3 DNA reads TGTGCTAGTGGTCCCGCCGGGGGGGGGCGGGTGATCGGGGAGCTGTTTTTT.